Following are 11 T cell receptor beta chains from one sample sequenced in a study of T cell repertoires in cytomegalovirus infection. TCRdb re-called the reads with MiXCR, one entry per CDR3 protein. Of nearly 550,000 distinct CDR3 sequences listed, approximately 15% are singletons. The specimen sequenced was CD8+ T cells from PBMCs. The receptors here all came from a human donor in good health (CMV status not recorded). Some clones in this sample may be carry-over from other donors' samples.

This clonotype came up many times. The chain links TRBV12-5 to TRBJ2-7; D assignment may be TRBD1 or TRBD2 (5 bases each). Trimming removed 0 bases from V and 5 bases from J, with 14 bases in between. The germline CDR1 and CDR2 sequences are LGHNT and FRNRAP. The CDR3 contains 15 residues. The CDR3 DNA sequence: TGTGCTAGTGGTTTGGTCCCGCAGGGAGTCCACGAGCAGTACTTC. Protein: CASGLVPQGVHEQYF. Full variable domain (outside the CDR3, taken from reference TRBV12-5 and TRBJ2-7): DARVTQTPRHKVTEMGQEVTMRCQPILGHNTVFWYRQTMMQGLELLAYFRNRAPLDDSGMPKDRFSAEMPDATLATLKIQPSEPRDSAVYFCASGLVPQGVHEQYFGPGTRLTVT.

This clonotype was seen ten or more times. V and J are TRBV7-6 and TRBJ2-3; tentative D call: TRBD2 (6 bases). Germline CDR1 reads SGHVS; CDR2 reads FNYEAQ. The CDR3 is 16 residues long. The ends were cut back, 5 bases at V and 2 bases at J, with 17 bases in the middle. CDR3 sequence reads: CASSTRDGTSTDTQYF. The CDR3 DNA sequence: TGTGCCAGCAGCACGCGGGACGGAACTTCCACAGATACGCAGTATTTT.

This clonotype was counted many times. This chain joins TRBV7-9 and TRBJ2-1; tentative D call: TRBD1 (5 bases). Germline V gives CDR1 SEHNR, CDR2 FQNEAQ (reference sequence). The V and J ends lost 4 bases and 8 bases respectively, with 12 bases between them. The CDR3 has 13 amino acids. The CDR3 nucleotides read TGTGCCAGCAGCTCACCTCAGGGATATGAGCAGTTCTTC. It codes for CASSSPQGYEQFF. Complete variable domain (other parts from reference TRBV7-9 and TRBJ2-1): DTGVSQNPRHKITKRGQNVTFRCDPISEHNRLYWYRQTLGQGPEFLTYFQNEAQLEKSRLLSDRFSAERPKGSFSTLEIQRTEQGDSAMYLCASSSPQGYEQFFGPGTRLTVL.

This clonotype was seen only a few times. The CDR3 nucleotides are TGCAGCGTTGGAGGAGAGTCCGAATTCAAGCAGTACTTC. Translating gives CSVGGESEFKQYF. The genes are TRBV29-1 and TRBJ2-7, with unresolved D. The germline gives CDR1 SQVTM, CDR2 ANQGSEA. The CDR3 consists of 13 residues. The V and J ends lost 4 bases and 8 bases respectively, with 18 bases between them.

J is TRBJ2-1 and V is TRBV2, with 14 bases aligning to TRBD2. The length of the CDR3 is 13 residues. Germline CDR1 and CDR2: SNHLY and FYNNEI. V was pared by 7 bases and J by 15 bases, with 8 bases of the junction left unmatched. CDR3 in DNA: TGTGCCAGCACTGGGACTAGCGGGAGCGTACTGTTCTTC. The encoded protein is CASTGTSGSVLFF.

There are many counts of this clonotype. The chain recombines TRBV6-5 with TRBJ2-7, with D tentatively TRBD1 or TRBD2 (6 bases each). V lost 2 bases and J 0 bases, leaving 20 bases between the germline ends. The CDR3 is 18 amino acids. From germline, CDR1 is MNHEY and CDR2 SVGAGI. As DNA, the CDR3 is TGTGCCAGCAGTTACACGATTGATGAAGGGGGGAGCTCCTACGAGCAGTACTTC. The encoded protein is CASSYTIDEGGSSYEQYF.

This clonotype was picked up a small number of times. V gene TRBV2 combines with J gene TRBJ2-7; the D call may be TRBD1 or TRBD2 (5 bases each). The CDR3 is made up of 16 amino acids. Trimming left V 8 bases short and J 4 bases short, with 24 bases between. Germline loops: CDR1 SNHLY, CDR2 FYNNEI. CDR3 sequence reads: CASLGLSRLEGYEQYF. In DNA, the CDR3 is TGTGCCAGCCTGGGTCTCTCTCGTTTAGAGGGGTACGAGCAGTACTTC.

This clonotype was recorded at least ten times. The J gene is TRBJ1-4, the V gene TRBV10-3, with TRBD1 as a possible D gene (5 bases). This CDR3 region has 14 residues. CDR1 ENHRY and CDR2 SYGVKD come from the germline V gene. Trimming removed 2 bases from V and 5 bases from J, with 9 bases in between. CDR3 region: CAISERQPNEKLFF. CDR3 coding DNA: TGTGCCATCAGTGAGAGACAGCCAAATGAAAAACTGTTTTTT.

At least ten counts were recorded for this clonotype. V and J are TRBV7-6 and TRBJ2-5, with 8 bases identical to TRBD2. Losses at the gene ends were 1 base for V and 4 bases for J; bases not matched to a gene: 8. Germline CDR1 is SGHVS and CDR2 is FNYEAQ. The CDR3 runs to 16 residues. The CDR3 region is CASSLVWRGVSETQYF. CDR3 bases: TGTGCCAGCAGCTTAGTCTGGCGGGGGGTATCAGAGACCCAGTACTTC.

This clonotype occurred many times. J is TRBJ1-3 and V is TRBV7-3, with D possibly being TRBD1 (5 bases). Germline V CDR1 and CDR2: SGHTA, FQGTGA. Trimming removed 9 bases at V and 5 bases at J, with 14 bases between. The CDR3 covers 13 residues. CDR3: CASSGSPRNTIYF. In nucleotides, the CDR3 is TGTGCCAGTTCAGGGTCGCCAAGAAACACCATATATTTT.

The table lists this clonotype with many counts. The rearrangement links TRBV7-8 to TRBJ2-1, with 10 nucleotides matching TRBD2. Trimming took 8 bases from V and 0 from J; bases not matched to a gene: 10. The CDR3 is made up of 17 amino acids. Germline assignment: CDR1 SGHVS and CDR2 FQNEAQ. The CDR3 is CASSSGSQISSYNEQFF. The CDR3 nucleotides read TGTGCCAGCTCTAGCGGGAGTCAGATTAGCTCCTACAATGAGCAGTTCTTC. Supplemented by reference TRBV7-8 and TRBJ2-1, the full variable domain reads GAGVSQSPRYKVAKRGQDVALRCDPISGHVSLFWYQQALGQGPEFLTYFQNEAQLDKSGLPSDRFFAERPEGSVSTLKIQRTQQEDSAVYLCASSSGSQISSYNEQFFGPGTRLTVL.